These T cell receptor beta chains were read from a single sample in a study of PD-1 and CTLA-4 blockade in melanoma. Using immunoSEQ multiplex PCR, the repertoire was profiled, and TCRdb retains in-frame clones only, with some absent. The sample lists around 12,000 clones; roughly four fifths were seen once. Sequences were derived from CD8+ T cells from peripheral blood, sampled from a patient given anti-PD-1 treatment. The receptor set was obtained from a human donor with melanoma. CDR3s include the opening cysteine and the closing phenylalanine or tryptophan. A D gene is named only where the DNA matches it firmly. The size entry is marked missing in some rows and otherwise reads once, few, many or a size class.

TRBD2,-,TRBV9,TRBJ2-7,TGTGCCAGCAGTCCAACTAGCGGGGGGGCCCAAGAGCAGTACTTC,CASSPTSGGAQEQYF
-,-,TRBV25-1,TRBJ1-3,TGTGCCAGCAGTGCACCGACAGCTGGAAACACCATATATTTT,CASSAPTAGNTIYF
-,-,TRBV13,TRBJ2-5,TGTGCCAGCAGCTTAGAAGGGGAGCTAGATGAGACCCAGTACTTC,CASSLEGELDETQYF
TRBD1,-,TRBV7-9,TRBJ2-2,TGTGCCACCAGGACAGGGGTCACCGGGGAGCTGTTTTTT,CATRTGVTGELFF
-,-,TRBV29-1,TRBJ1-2,TGCAGCGTTGTGGGATTTGGGGAAGGCTACACCTTC,CSVVGFGEGYTF
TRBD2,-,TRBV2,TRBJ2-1,TGTGCCAGCAGTGAGGGGACTAGCCTATACAATGAGCAGTTCTTC,CASSEGTSLYNEQFF
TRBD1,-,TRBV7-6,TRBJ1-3,TGTGCCAGCAGCCCGGGACAGCTAATGGGAAACACCATATATTTT,CASSPGQLMGNTIYF
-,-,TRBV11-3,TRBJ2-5,TGTGCCAGCAGCCGCCCGCCAGAGACCCAGTACTTC,CASSRPPETQYF
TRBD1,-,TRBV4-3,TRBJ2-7,TGCGCCAGCAGCACCGACAGGGGCTACTACGAGCAGTACTTC,CASSTDRGYYEQYF
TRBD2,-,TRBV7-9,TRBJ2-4,TGTGCCAGCAGCCTACTAGCGGGAGATACAAACATTCAGTACTTC,CASSLLAGDTNIQYF
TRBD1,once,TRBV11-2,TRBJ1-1,TGTGCCAGCAGCTTAGTTCCGGGACAGGGGAGAGAGACTGAAGCTTTCTTT,CASSLVPGQGRETEAFF
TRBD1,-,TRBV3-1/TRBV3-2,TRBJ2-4,TGTGCCAGCAGCCAAGAACAGGGGGCTGTGGTCATTCAGTACTTC,CASSQEQGAVVIQYF
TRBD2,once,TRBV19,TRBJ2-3,TGTGCCAGTAGCCAATTTCCGGGACTAGCGGGAGATACGCAGTATTTT,CASSQFPGLAGDTQYF
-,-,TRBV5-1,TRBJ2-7,TGCGCCAGCAGCTTGGGTTACGAGCAGTACTTC,CASSLGYEQYF
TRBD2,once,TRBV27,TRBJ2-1,TGTGCCAGCAGTTTTCTCTCCGGGACTAGCGGCAACAATGAGCAGTTCTTC,CASSFLSGTSGNNEQFF
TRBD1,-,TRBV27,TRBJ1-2,TGTGCCAGCAGTTTATCGGGCACAGGGGGTAACTATGGCTACACCTTC,CASSLSGTGGNYGYTF
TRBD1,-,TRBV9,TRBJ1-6,TGTGCCAGCAGCCTAGGGACAGGCCCGTGGGTTACCCCACCCCTCCACTTT,CASSLGTGPWVTPPLHF
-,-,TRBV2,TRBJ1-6,TGTGCCAGCAGTGAATCAGGGGTCGGTTCACCCCTCCACTTT,CASSESGVGSPLHF
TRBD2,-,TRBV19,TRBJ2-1,TGTGCCAGTACCCCGGGACTAGCGGGGTACAATGAGCAGTTCTTC,CASTPGLAGYNEQFF
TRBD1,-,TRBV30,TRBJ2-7,TGTGCCTGGGCCTCCGGGACAGGGTACCACGAGCAGTACTTC,CAWASGTGYHEQYF
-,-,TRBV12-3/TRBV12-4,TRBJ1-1,TGTGCCAGCAGTTTTGGAGGACAGATCGCTTTCTTT,CASSFGGQIAFF
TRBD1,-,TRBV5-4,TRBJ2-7,TGTGCCAGCAGCTTGGTGCCCTTGTCGGAGACAGGGGGGATCGGGGAGCAGTACTTC,CASSLVPLSETGGIGEQYF
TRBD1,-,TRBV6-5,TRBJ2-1,TGTGCCAGCAGTTACGGGACAGGGGTCTTCAATGAGCAGTTCTTC,CASSYGTGVFNEQFF
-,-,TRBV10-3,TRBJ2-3,TGTGCCATCAGTGAGATGTACACAGATACGCAGTATTTT,CAISEMYTDTQYF
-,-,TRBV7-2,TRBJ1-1,TGTGCCAGCAGCTGGGGACTTATTCCCGCATCTAACACTGAAGCTTTCTTT,CASSWGLIPASNTEAFF
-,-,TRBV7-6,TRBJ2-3,TGTGCCAGCAGCCCCATATCGGGGGTCACAGATACGCAGTATTTT,CASSPISGVTDTQYF
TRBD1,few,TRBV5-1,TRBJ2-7,TGCGCCAGCAGCCTGGGACAGGGGGCTACCTACGAGCAGTACTTC,CASSLGQGATYEQYF
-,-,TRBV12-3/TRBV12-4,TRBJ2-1,TGTGCCAGCAGTCGGACGGTCTACAATGAGCAGTTCTTC,CASSRTVYNEQFF